One and the same sample provided the 9 T cell receptor beta chains below, sequenced in a study of tumor and adjacent non-tumor tissue in lung cancer (dated by TCRdb to between 2018 and 2020). RNA was extracted from bulk unsorted tissue and checked for quality with a NanoDrop ND-1000 and an Agilent 2100. Receptor amplification or capture employed multiplex PCR. Sequenced using an Illumina HiSeq 2500. Following protocols modified from ARM-PCR, the researchers constructed TCRbeta libraries through three rounds of nested PCR with primers (Table S4). The public reads were reanalyzed by TCRdb: fastp trimming at Q25, MiXCR alignment, in-frame beta chains only. Every entry covers one CDR3 protein and lists the most common genes and DNA from its rows. Within this sample are about 200,000 distinct CDR3 sequences, with about two thirds of them counted one time only. Approximately 26% of the sample comes from the top ten.

Sequences were obtained from lung tumor tissue. The receptors were sampled from a man aged 60 to 75 with non-small cell lung cancer.

On this clonotype itself: A single base separates this from a much larger clone, so it may be a read error. The chain employs TRBV6-5 and TRBJ2-7; 12 positions agree with TRBD2. CDR1 and CDR2 (germline): MNHEY, SVGAGI. The CDR3 runs to 13 residues. The CDR3 protein is CDSRTSGTHEQYF. Here the CDR3 DNA reads TGTGACAGCAGGACTAGCGGGACCCACGAGCAGTACTTC.

About this clonotype itself: Without the conserved terminal phenylalanine or tryptophan, this CDR3 likely stems from a read error. The DNA is omitted, as the CDR3 cannot be located on it reliably, and the CDR3 follows TCRdb's listing. The gene calls are TRBV11-3 and TRBJ2-3; TRBD1 is the table's D call, not checked against the DNA. The CDR3 spans 13 amino acids, including both terminal residues. CDR1 is SGHNT and CDR2 is YENEEA in the germline V gene. The chain's CDR3 is CANSSGVTDTKYL.

Concerning this clonotype itself: Given the absence of the conserved phenylalanine or tryptophan at the CDR3 end, a read error is likely. The DNA is omitted, as the CDR3 cannot be located on it reliably, and the CDR3 follows TCRdb's listing. CDR3 sequence: CASSLGWGDGYTS. The rearrangement uses TRBV11-2 and TRBJ1-2. Germline V gene sequence: CDR1 SGHAT, CDR2 FQNNGV. The CDR3 has 13 amino acids, counting both end residues.

This clonotype appeared a single time. The junction departs from germline at one end; a sequencing error may be responsible. The J gene is TRBJ1-1, the V gene TRBV6-1; no firm D call. Germline V gene data show CDR1 as MNHNS and CDR2 as SASEGT. This CDR3 has 14 residues. The chain's CDR3 is CGSIFGFSSTEAFF. Written as DNA, the CDR3 is TGTGGCAGCATTTTTGGTTTTTCGAGCACTGAAGCTTTCTTT.

Details on this clonotype: A junction end diverges from the germline sequence, so it may reflect a read error. V gene TRBV12-3 or TRBV12-4 combines with J gene TRBJ2-5; D is possibly TRBD1 (6 bases). The CDR3 is 13 residues long. The CDR3 loop is CVNSPGQQEAQYF. CDR3 nucleotide sequence: TGTGTCAACAGTCCGGGACAACAAGAGGCCCAGTACTTC.

This clonotype was seen ten or more times. The V call is TRBV29-1, the J call TRBJ1-5; D gene ambiguous. Germline lookup yields CDR1 SQVTM and CDR2 ANQGSEA. This CDR3 spans 13 amino acids. Deletions cut 4 bases from V and 6 bases from J, with 13 bases between. The CDR3 sequence is CSVGTVFGQPQHF. The CDR3 DNA reads as TGCAGCGTTGGGACCGTTTTCGGTCAGCCCCAGCATTTT.

About this clonotype itself: A much larger clone differs by one base, so this may be a read error. This rearrangement joins TRBV20-1 to TRBJ1-1, with 7 positions matching TRBD1. After removal of 2 bases from V and 2 bases from J, the junction contained 8 bases not matched to a gene. This CDR3 contains 15 residues. CDR1 DFQATT and CDR2 SNEGSKA come from the germline V gene (reference sequence). The CDR3 spells CSARIRGDSNTEAFF. The CDR3 nucleotides read TGCAGTGCTAGAATTCGTGGGGACAGTAACACTGAAGCTTTCTTT.

Points on this clonotype: A clone one base away is much larger, so this may be a read error. The chain links TRBV6-5 to TRBJ2-7, with unresolved D. There are 14 residues in the CDR3. Germline values: CDR1 MNHEY, CDR2 SVGAGI. The V and J ends lost 6 bases and 2 bases respectively, with 14 bases between them. The DNA for the CDR3 is TGTGCCAGCAGCGCTACGACCTCTACCTACGAGCAGTACTTC. Translated: CASSATTSTYEQYF.

The CDR3 sequence: CASIGTASYEQYF. DNA of the CDR3: TGTGCCAGCATCGGGACTGCTTCATACGAGCAGTACTTC. The chain recombines TRBV28 with TRBJ2-7, with D tentatively TRBD2 (6 bases). There are 13 residues in the CDR3. The germline gives CDR1 MDHEN, CDR2 SYDVKM. The germline V and J ends were trimmed by 7 bases and 4 bases, with 14 bases remaining between them.